The 8 T cell receptor beta chains in this list originate from one sample, sequenced in a study of T cell responses to AZD1222 COVID-19 vaccine. Sequencing used immunoSEQ multiplex PCR; TCRdb keeps in-frame clones, though not all of them. The sample consists of 70,000 to 95,000 clones, roughly 86% of them appearing once. This specimen consisted of peripheral blood, obtained on day 0 of MenACWY control vaccination. These receptors were collected from an adult in good health.

This clone has only one observation. The chain is built from TRBV7-8 and TRBJ2-7; D is perhaps TRBD1 (5 bases). This CDR3 contains 12 residues. CDR1 is SGHVS, CDR2 FQNEAQ, per germline. V was cut by 4 bases and J by 5 bases, with 9 bases left in between. The chain's CDR3 is CASSYLGDEQYF. The CDR3 DNA sequence: TGTGCCAGCAGCTACCTAGGGGACGAGCAGTACTTC.

This clone occurred once. V usage is TRBV6-5 and J usage is TRBJ2-7; 8 bases are shared with TRBD1. From germline, CDR1 is MNHEY and CDR2 SVGAGI. The V gene end was trimmed by 6 bases and the J gene end by 0 bases; junction bases not matched to a gene: 4. The CDR3 contains 14 residues. The CDR3 here is CASRNRGFSYEQYF. The CDR3, as DNA: TGTGCCAGCAGGAACAGGGGGTTCTCCTACGAGCAGTACTTC.

V gene TRBV28 combines with J gene TRBJ1-2; D is ambiguous. From germline, CDR1 is MDHEN and CDR2 SYDVKM. V was clipped by 6 bases and J by 8 bases, with 13 bases between them. The CDR3 has 12 residues. The DNA of the CDR3 is TGTGCCAGCAGGTCGCAGGCGGGCGGCTACACCTTC. Translated, it gives CASRSQAGGYTF.

The rearrangement uses TRBV19 and TRBJ2-3; 11 bases are a match to TRBD1. Per the germline V gene, CDR1 is LNHDA and CDR2 is SQIVND (reference sequence). V lost 6 bases, J lost 5 bases, and 4 bases stayed unmatched. This CDR3 has 14 residues. The CDR3 DNA sequence: TGTGCCAGTAGGGACAGGGGGCAAGGAGATACGCAGTATTTT. Translating gives CASRDRGQGDTQYF.

J is TRBJ1-2 and V is TRBV2; tentatively, D is TRBD1 (5 bases). Trimming left V 1 base short and J 7 bases short, with 13 bases between. The CDR3 runs to 14 residues. Per the germline V gene, CDR1 is SNHLY and CDR2 is FYNNEI. CDR3 sequence reads: CASSEGRAVGGYTF. The DNA of the CDR3 is TGTGCCAGCAGTGAAGGCAGGGCGGTGGGTGGCTACACCTTC.

J is TRBJ2-1 and V is TRBV27; D remains unclear. V gave up 3 bases and J gave up 0 bases, with 12 bases separating them. Germline CDR1 is MNHEY and CDR2 is SMNVEV (reference sequence). This CDR3 region has 16 residues. The DNA of the CDR3 is TGTGCCAGCAGTTTGGGTGGACCTTTCTCCTACAATGAGCAGTTCTTC. This gives the protein CASSLGGPFSYNEQFF.

The CDR3 region is CASSLARTGQGAYEQYF. CDR3 DNA: TGTGCCAGCAGCTTAGCGAGGACGGGACAGGGGGCCTACGAGCAGTACTTC. V gene TRBV11-1 combines with J gene TRBJ2-7; 11 nucleotides match TRBD1. Germline V gene data show CDR1 as SGHAT and CDR2 as FQDESV (reference sequence). V gave up 0 bases and J gave up 2 bases; unmatched junction bases: 6. This CDR3 has 17 amino acids.

This chain connects TRBV5-1 to TRBJ2-2; weak D call: TRBD2 (6 bases). The CDR3 runs to 16 residues. Germline CDR1 and CDR2: SGHRS and YFSETQ. V shed 4 bases and J shed 6 bases, with 19 bases lying between them. The CDR3 protein is CASSVVSPAGSGELFF. In DNA form, the CDR3 reads TGCGCCAGCAGCGTTGTGAGTCCCGCGGGGTCCGGGGAGCTGTTTTTT.